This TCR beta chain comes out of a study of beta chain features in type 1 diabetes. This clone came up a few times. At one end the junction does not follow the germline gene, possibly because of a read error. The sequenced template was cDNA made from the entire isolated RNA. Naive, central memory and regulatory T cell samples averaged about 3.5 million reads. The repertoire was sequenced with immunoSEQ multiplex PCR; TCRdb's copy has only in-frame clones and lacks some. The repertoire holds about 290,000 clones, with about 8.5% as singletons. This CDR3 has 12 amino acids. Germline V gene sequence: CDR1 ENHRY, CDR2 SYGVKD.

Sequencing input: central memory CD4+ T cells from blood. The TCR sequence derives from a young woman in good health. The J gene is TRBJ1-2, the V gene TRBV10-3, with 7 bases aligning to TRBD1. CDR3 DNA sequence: TGTGCCATAAGTGACAGGGTATATGGCTACACCTTC. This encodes CAISDRVYGYTF.